The next 10 T cell receptor beta chains were all read from a single sample in a study of T-cell memory formation after mild COVID-19. TCRdb ran MiXCR on the 5' RACE reads and lists one entry per CDR3 protein. The data hold about 620,000 distinct CDR3 sequences, with 15% to 20% observed a single time. Source material: PBMCs or a T cell subset sorted from them (not recorded which). Every receptor here comes from an adult woman who had mild COVID-19 (a few samples of this study predate the infection). Cell type and time point are not known.

This clonotype occurred a few times. V gene TRBV12-3 or TRBV12-4 combines with J gene TRBJ2-7; 8 bases align to TRBD1. The CDR3 spans 15 residues. V dropped 5 bases and J dropped 6; count of bases not matched to a gene: 12. The CDR3 region has the DNA TGTGCCAGCAGTGCACTCCGGGACAGGTCAGGCGAGCAGTACTTC. Amino acid sequence: CASSALRDRSGEQYF.

The gene calls are TRBV10-3 and TRBJ2-1; D is tentatively TRBD1 or TRBD2 (5 bases each). Germline CDR1 reads ENHRY; CDR2 reads SYGVKD. The CDR3 totals 13 residues. V gave up 2 bases and J gave up 6 bases, with 8 bases separating them. The CDR3 nucleotides read TGTGCCATCAGTGAGGAGGGGTTCAATGAGCAGTTCTTC. As protein: CAISEEGFNEQFF.

The table lists this clonotype with many counts. The V and J genes are TRBV9 and TRBJ2-1; perhaps TRBD1 as D (5 bases). Trimming took 4 bases from V and 4 from J, leaving 9 bases between them. CDR1 and CDR2 from the germline V gene are SGDLS and YYNGEE. The CDR3 length is 13 residues. CDR3 in amino acids: CASSPQVYNEQFF. Written as DNA, the CDR3 is TGTGCCAGCAGCCCACAGGTTTACAATGAGCAGTTCTTC.

The chain uses TRBV7-2 and TRBJ2-5; D unclear. Trimming left V 5 bases short and J 1 base short, with 14 bases between. This CDR3 contains 15 residues. Germline CDR1 reads SGHTA; CDR2 reads FQGNSA. The CDR3 loop is CASSHDDVLQETQYF. CDR3 in DNA: TGTGCCAGCAGCCACGACGACGTACTCCAAGAGACCCAGTACTTC.

The V call is TRBV6-2 or TRBV6-3, the J call TRBJ2-2; tentative D call: TRBD1 (6 bases). CDR3 size: 15 residues. The V gene's germline CDR1 is MNHEY and CDR2 SVGEGT. The ends were cut back, 6 bases at V and 4 bases at J, with 15 bases in the middle. CDR3 residues: CASSRTASTTGELFF. The CDR3, as DNA: TGTGCCAGCAGCCGGACAGCTTCGACCACCGGGGAGCTGTTTTTT.

This chain links TRBV4-1 with TRBJ2-3, with 12 bases identical to TRBD2. CDR3 size: 16 residues. Looked up from germline, CDR1 is MGHRA and CDR2 is YSYEKL. Trimming cost V 4 bases and J 4 bases; bases outside gene matches: 6. The CDR3 DNA sequence: TGCGCCAGCAGCCTGGCTAGCGGGGGGGCCGCAGATACGCAGTATTTT. Its translation: CASSLASGGAADTQYF.

This clonotype has at least ten counts. This rearrangement joins TRBV7-8 to TRBJ2-1; unclear D gene. The length of the CDR3 is 16 residues. CDR1 is SGHVS and CDR2 is FQNEAQ in the germline V gene. V was pared by 5 bases and J by 9 bases, with 23 bases between. DNA for the CDR3: TGTGCCAGCAGCAACGCCCGCCCGGGCGCCGTGGGTGAGCAGTTCTTC. Protein product: CASSNARPGAVGEQFF.

The chain couples TRBV30 to TRBJ1-5; D may be TRBD1 (6 bases). Germline V CDR1 and CDR2: GTSNPN, SVGIG (reference sequence). The germline V and J ends were trimmed by 5 bases and 4 bases, with 12 bases remaining between them. The CDR3 spans 13 residues. The CDR3 here is CAWQGGGNQPQHF. CDR3 coding DNA: TGTGCCTGGCAAGGGGGTGGTAATCAGCCCCAGCATTTT. The entire variable domain, with the rest obtained from reference TRBV30 and TRBJ1-5, is as follows: SQTIHQWPATLVQPVGSPLSLECTVEGTSNPNLYWYRQAAGRGLQLLFYSVGIGQISSEVPQNLSASRPQDRQFILSSKKLLLSDSGFYLCAWQGGGNQPQHFGDGTRLSIL.

V and J are TRBV6-2 or TRBV6-3 and TRBJ2-7; D remains unclear. Trimming removed 6 bases at V and 5 bases at J, with 11 bases between. Per the germline V gene, CDR1 is MNHEY and CDR2 is SVGEGT. The length of the CDR3 is 12 residues. CDR3 residues: CASRTSYHEQYF. Written as DNA, the CDR3 is TGTGCCAGCAGGACGTCCTACCACGAGCAGTACTTC.

The genes are TRBV14 and TRBJ2-2; D is uncertain. From germline, CDR1 is SGHDN and CDR2 FVKESK. V lost 0 bases and J 3 bases, leaving 8 bases between the germline ends. The CDR3 runs 15 residues. The CDR3 DNA reads as TGTGCCAGCAGCCAAGATTGGTTGGACACCGGGGAGCTGTTTTTT. The encoded protein is CASSQDWLDTGELFF.